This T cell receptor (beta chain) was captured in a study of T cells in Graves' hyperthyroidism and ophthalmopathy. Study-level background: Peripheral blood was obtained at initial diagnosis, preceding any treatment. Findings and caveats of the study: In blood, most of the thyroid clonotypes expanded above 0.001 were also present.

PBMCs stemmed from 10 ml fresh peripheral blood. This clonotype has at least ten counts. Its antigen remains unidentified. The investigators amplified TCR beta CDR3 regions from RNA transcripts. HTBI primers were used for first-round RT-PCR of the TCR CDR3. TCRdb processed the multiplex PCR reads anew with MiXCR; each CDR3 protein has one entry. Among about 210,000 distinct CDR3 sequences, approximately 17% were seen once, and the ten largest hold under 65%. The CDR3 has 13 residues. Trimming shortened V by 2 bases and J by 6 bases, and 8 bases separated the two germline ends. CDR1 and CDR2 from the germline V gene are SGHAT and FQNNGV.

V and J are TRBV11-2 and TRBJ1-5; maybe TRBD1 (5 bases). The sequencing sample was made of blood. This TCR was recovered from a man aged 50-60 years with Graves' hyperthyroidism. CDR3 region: CASSLQGIQPQHF. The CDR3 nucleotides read TGTGCCAGCAGCTTACAGGGAATTCAGCCCCAGCATTTT.